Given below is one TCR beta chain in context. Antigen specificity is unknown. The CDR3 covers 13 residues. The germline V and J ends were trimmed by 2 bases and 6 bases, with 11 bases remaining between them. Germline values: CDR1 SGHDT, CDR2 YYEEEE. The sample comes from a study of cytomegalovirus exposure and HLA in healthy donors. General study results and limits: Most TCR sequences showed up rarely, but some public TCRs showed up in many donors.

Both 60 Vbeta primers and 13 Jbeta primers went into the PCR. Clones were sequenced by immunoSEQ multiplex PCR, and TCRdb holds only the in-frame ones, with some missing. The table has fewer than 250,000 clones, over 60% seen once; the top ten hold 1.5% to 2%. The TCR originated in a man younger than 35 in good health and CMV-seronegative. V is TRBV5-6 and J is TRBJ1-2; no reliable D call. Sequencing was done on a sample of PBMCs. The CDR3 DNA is TGTGCCAGCAGCTTAGGTAGGGAGAATGGCTACACCTTC. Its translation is CASSLGRENGYTF.